The next 27 T cell receptor beta chains were all read from a single sample in a study of control samples from healthy donors and cancer patients. Produced via immunoSEQ multiplex PCR; TCRdb's table is partial and in-frame only. This sample's table reports fewer than 200,000 clones. The sequenced sample consisted of blood. The receptors were gathered from a woman in her 30s in good health.

The V gene is TRBV5-8, the J gene TRBJ1-5; unclear D gene. The V end lost 2 bases, the J end lost 4 bases, and 10 bases lay between the germline ends. Germline CDR1 is SGHTS and CDR2 is YDEGEE. The CDR3 extends over 14 amino acids. DNA of the CDR3: TGTGCCAGCAGCTTTGGGAGTGCAAATCAGCCCCAGCATTTT. Protein sequence: CASSFGSANQPQHF. Full variable domain (remainder filled in from reference TRBV5-8 and TRBJ1-5): EAGVTQSPTHLIKTRGQQATLRCSPISGHTSVYWYQQALGLGLQFLLWYDEGEERNRGNFPPRFSGRQFPNYSSELNVNALELEDSALYLCASSFGSANQPQHFGDGTRLSIL.

V and J are TRBV7-9 and TRBJ1-6, with 10 bases aligning to TRBD1. Germline CDR1 reads SEHNR; CDR2 reads FQNEAQ (reference sequence). Losses at the gene ends were 5 bases for V and 2 bases for J; bases not matched to a gene: 3. The CDR3 sequence is 16 residues long. In nucleotides, the CDR3 is TGTGCCAGCAGCGGGACAGGGGAAGCCTATAATTCACCCCTCCACTTT. This gives the protein CASSGTGEAYNSPLHF.

The chain has TRBV7-2 and TRBJ1-2, with D possibly TRBD1 on 5 matching bases. The CDR3 extends over 11 amino acids. Trimming stripped 10 bases from V and 4 bases from J, with 10 bases between. From germline, CDR1 is SGHTA and CDR2 FQGNSA. CDR3 coding DNA: TGTGCCACCTGGGGCCGCTATGGCTACACCTTC. This sequence encodes CATWGRYGYTF.

V usage is TRBV7-2 and J usage is TRBJ2-1, with 15 bases matching TRBD2. V lost 5 bases and J lost 7; bases outside the gene matches: 3. From germline, CDR1 is SGHTA and CDR2 FQGNSA. The CDR3 length is 15 residues. CDR3 nucleotides: TGTGCCAGCAGCACGGGACTAGCGGGGGGTAATGAGCAGTTCTTC. Its protein product is CASSTGLAGGNEQFF.

The V call is TRBV24-1, the J call TRBJ2-3, with 9 bases matching TRBD2. The CDR3 totals 15 residues. V lost 4 bases, J lost 0 bases, and 1 base stayed unmatched. CDR1 is KGHDR, CDR2 SFDVKD, per germline. The CDR3 region is CATSDLAGSTDTQYF. The CDR3 bases are TGTGCCACCAGTGACCTAGCGGGGAGCACAGATACGCAGTATTTT.

CDR3 bases: TGTGCCAGCAGCTTACGAATAACCGGGACCAACTATGGCTACACCTTC. Encoded protein: CASSLRITGTNYGYTF. The chain links TRBV7-8 to TRBJ1-2; perhaps TRBD1 as D (5 bases). The CDR3 extends over 16 amino acids. Germline assignment: CDR1 SGHVS and CDR2 FQNEAQ. V was pared by 2 bases and J by 2 bases, with 15 bases between. The full variable domain, rest sourced from reference TRBV7-8 and TRBJ1-2, is GAGVSQSPRYKVAKRGQDVALRCDPISGHVSLFWYQQALGQGPEFLTYFQNEAQLDKSGLPSDRFFAERPEGSVSTLKIQRTQQEDSAVYLCASSLRITGTNYGYTFGSGTRLTVV.

The genes are TRBV2 and TRBJ1-5; maybe TRBD1 (5 bases). Germline assignment: CDR1 SNHLY and CDR2 FYNNEI. Deletions cut 5 bases from V and 3 bases from J, with 14 bases between. The CDR3 contains 15 residues. The CDR3 DNA follows: TGTGCCAGCAGTTTAGGTTTTGGACACAATCAGCCCCAGCATTTT. This sequence encodes CASSLGFGHNQPQHF.

The DNA for the CDR3 is TGTGCCAGCAGCAAAGGTTTCCGGGACAGGGGAGAGGGCTACACCTTC. This codes for CASSKGFRDRGEGYTF. The J gene is TRBJ1-2, the V gene TRBV21-1; TRBD1, the table's D call, was not compared with the DNA. TRBV21-1 is reported as a pseudogene. This CDR3 spans 16 amino acids.

V usage is TRBV18 and J usage is TRBJ1-1; TRBD1 might be the D (6 bases). Trimming removed 1 base at V and 5 bases at J, with 11 bases between. CDR1 is KGHSH, CDR2 LQKENI, per germline. This CDR3 contains 14 residues. For the CDR3, the DNA is TGTGCCAGCTCACCACGCGGACAGATTACTGAAGCTTTCTTT. Translated: CASSPRGQITEAFF. Variable domain in full (rest from reference TRBV18 and TRBJ1-1): NAGVMQNPRHLVRRRGQEARLRCSPMKGHSHVYWYRQLPEEGLKFMVYLQKENIIDESGMPKERFSAEFPKEGPSILRIQQVVRGDSAAYFCASSPRGQITEAFFGQGTRLTVV.

The V and J genes are TRBV3-1 (or the pseudogene TRBV3-2) and TRBJ1-2; possibly TRBD1 for D (5 bases). V was trimmed by 5 bases and J by 4 bases, leaving 14 bases between them. This CDR3 contains 14 residues. Germline CDR1 and CDR2: LGHDT and YNNKEL (reference sequence). The CDR3 region has the DNA TGTGCCAGCAGCGTGTCCGGGACGGCCTATGGCTACACCTTC. Its protein is CASSVSGTAYGYTF.

The gene calls are TRBV19 and TRBJ2-1; D is perhaps TRBD1 (5 bases). The CDR3 contains 11 residues. Trimming pared 8 bases from V and 6 bases from J, leaving 8 bases between. The germline V gene encodes CDR1 LNHDA and CDR2 SQIVND (reference sequence). The CDR3 nucleotides read TGTGCCAGTTTAGGGGCCAATGAGCAGTTCTTC. Translated, it gives CASLGANEQFF.

V usage is TRBV19 and J usage is TRBJ1-5; D unresolved. The germline CDR1 and CDR2 sequences are LNHDA and SQIVND (reference sequence). The V end was cut by 1 base, the J end by 7 bases, with 8 bases between. This CDR3 comprises 13 residues. CDR3 sequence (DNA): TGTGCCAGTAGTATAGGTAGTTGGCAGCCCCAGCATTTT. As protein: CASSIGSWQPQHF.

This chain links TRBV6-6 with TRBJ1-1; the D is unclear. This CDR3 is built from 14 residues. The ends were cut back, 7 bases at V and 2 bases at J, with 14 bases in the middle. The germline CDR1 and CDR2 sequences are MNHNY and SVGAGI (reference sequence). CDR3 residues: CASIARTRNTEAFF. As DNA, the CDR3 is TGTGCCAGCATTGCACGGACGAGAAACACTGAAGCTTTCTTT.

The chain links TRBV3-1 (or the pseudogene TRBV3-2) to TRBJ2-7; D is uncertain. V was pared by 4 bases and J by 3 bases, with 10 bases between. CDR3 length: 13 residues. Germline assignment: CDR1 LGHDT and CDR2 YNNKEL (reference sequence). The CDR3 coding sequence is TGTGCCAGCAGCCCTATTCCAGGCTACGAGCAGTACTTC. Amino acid sequence: CASSPIPGYEQYF.

The chain has TRBV6-1 and TRBJ1-1; the D gene is possibly TRBD1 (5 bases). Trimming took 1 base from V and 1 from J, leaving 7 bases between them. The CDR3 extends over 14 amino acids. Germline CDR1 and CDR2: MNHNS and SASEGT. This CDR3 reads CASSEVQANTEAFF. DNA for the CDR3: TGTGCCAGCAGTGAAGTACAGGCGAACACTGAAGCTTTCTTT.

The chain combines TRBV4-1 with TRBJ1-4; D not certain. This CDR3 region has 17 residues. Trimming took 1 base from V and 4 from J, leaving 16 bases between them. Per germline, CDR1 MGHRA and CDR2 YSYEKL. The CDR3 nucleotides are TGCGCCAGCAGCCAAGGACCTCCGGGCCCTATTAATGAAAAACTGTTTTTT. Translated: CASSQGPPGPINEKLFF.

J is TRBJ2-5 and V is TRBV5-1, with 8 positions matching TRBD1. The CDR3 totals 17 residues. From germline, CDR1 is SGHRS and CDR2 YFSETQ. V was clipped by 0 bases and J by 4 bases; unmatched bases: 11. The CDR3 sequence: CASSLDPPTGVGETQYF. The CDR3 region has the DNA TGCGCCAGCAGCTTGGACCCCCCGACAGGGGTAGGAGAGACCCAGTACTTC.

V is TRBV4-1 and J is TRBJ2-7; TRBD1 aligns across 9 bases. This CDR3 contains 17 residues. Germline V gene sequence: CDR1 MGHRA, CDR2 YSYEKL. V trimming: 4 bases; J trimming: 6 bases; junction bases outside the gene matches: 16. The CDR3 reads CASSPTKSGQGFREQYF. CDR3 DNA sequence: TGCGCCAGCAGCCCAACAAAGTCGGGACAGGGCTTCCGCGAGCAGTACTTC.

As for this clone: The same CDR3 can be traced to other DNA sequences in this sample. The rearrangement uses TRBV27 and TRBJ1-1; possible D gene TRBD1, 5 bases. Germline CDR1 MNHEY, CDR2 SMNVEV (reference sequence). V gave up 2 bases and J gave up 5 bases, with 9 bases separating them. The CDR3 sequence is 13 residues long. Here the CDR3 reads CASSLGGITEAFF. In DNA form, the CDR3 reads TGTGCCAGCAGTTTAGGGGGAATAACTGAAGCTTTCTTT.

The chain is built from TRBV5-4 and TRBJ1-2; 8 positions agree with TRBD1. The CDR3 is 14 residues long. J lost 4 bases, V lost 4 bases, and 6 bases had no gene match. Germline assignment: CDR1 SGHNT and CDR2 YYREEE (reference sequence). CDR3 sequence (DNA): TGTGCCAGCAGCCCTGGGACAGGTATCTATGGCTACACCTTC. Translating gives CASSPGTGIYGYTF. Combining the CDR3 with reference TRBV5-4 and TRBJ1-2 gives the whole variable domain ETGVTQSPTHLIKTRGQQVTLRCSSQSGHNTVSWYQQALGQGPQFIFQYYREEENGRGNFPPRFSGLQFPNYSSELNVNALELDDSALYLCASSPGTGIYGYTFGSGTRLTVV.

The rearrangement links TRBV11-2 to TRBJ2-3; 8 bases match TRBD2. Germline V gives CDR1 SGHAT, CDR2 FQNNGV. Trimming took 5 bases from V and 2 from J; bases not matched to a gene: 9. The CDR3 is 16 residues long. The CDR3 DNA reads as TGTGCCAGCAGCCGACTAGCGATGGTTTCCACAGATACGCAGTATTTT. Translation gives CASSRLAMVSTDTQYF.

The V gene is TRBV18, the J gene TRBJ2-3; D possibly corresponds to TRBD2 (6 bases). V gave up 4 bases and J gave up 2 bases, with 10 bases separating them. CDR1 is KGHSH, CDR2 LQKENI, per germline. This CDR3 comprises 14 residues. As DNA, the CDR3 is TGTGCCAGCTCACTGGAGGGTTACACAGATACGCAGTATTTT. This codes for CASSLEGYTDTQYF. Filled out from reference TRBV18 and TRBJ2-3, the complete variable domain reads NAGVMQNPRHLVRRRGQEARLRCSPMKGHSHVYWYRQLPEEGLKFMVYLQKENIIDESGMPKERFSAEFPKEGPSILRIQQVVRGDSAAYFCASSLEGYTDTQYFGPGTRLTVL.

The rearrangement links TRBV9 to TRBJ2-7, with a possible D match to TRBD1 (6 bases). Germline V gene lookup returns CDR1 SGDLS and CDR2 YYNGEE. The CDR3 is 15 residues long. V lost 0 bases, J lost 0 bases, and 10 bases lay in between. The CDR3 DNA follows: TGTGCCAGCAGCGTAGATGGGGGCGGCTCCTACGAGCAGTACTTC. Residues: CASSVDGGGSYEQYF.

V usage is TRBV6-6 and J usage is TRBJ2-7; 10 bases agree with TRBD1. The CDR3 has 15 residues. Germline trimming cut 2 bases from V and 6 bases from J; bases unmatched to any gene: 7. CDR1 is MNHNY and CDR2 is SVGAGI in the germline V gene (reference sequence). The CDR3 is CASSYQSTGGGEQYF. Written as DNA, the CDR3 is TGTGCCAGCAGTTACCAGTCGACAGGGGGCGGCGAGCAGTACTTC.

The rearrangement uses TRBV7-8 and TRBJ1-4; no firm D call. This CDR3 is built from 16 residues. Germline V gene sequence: CDR1 SGHVS, CDR2 FQNEAQ. V lost 1 base, J lost 0 bases, and 9 bases lay in between. This CDR3 is CASSLDSVATNEKLFF. The DNA for the CDR3 is TGTGCCAGCAGCTTAGATTCCGTTGCAACTAATGAAAAACTGTTTTTT.

The V and J genes are TRBV4-2 and TRBJ2-7; D might be TRBD2 (7 bases). The length of the CDR3 is 15 residues. Trimming left V 3 bases short and J 7 bases short, with 19 bases between. The germline V gene encodes CDR1 LGHNA and CDR2 YNFKEQ. The CDR3 DNA reads TGTGCCAGCAGCCAGATCATAGGGGGGGGCAGGGAGCAGTACTTC. The encoded protein is CASSQIIGGGREQYF.

The rearrangement uses TRBV6-5 and TRBJ2-2, with 10 positions matching TRBD2. This CDR3 contains 15 residues. Trimming at V came to 7 bases and at J to 2 bases, leaving 4 bases not matched to a gene. The V gene's germline CDR1 is MNHEY and CDR2 SVGAGI. This chain's CDR3 is CASTSGGANTGELFF. For the CDR3, the DNA is TGTGCCAGCACCAGCGGGGGGGCTAACACCGGGGAGCTGTTTTTT.